This TCR beta chain was identified in a study of blood T cell repertoires in COVID-19. Measured with immunoSEQ multiplex PCR; TCRdb has only the in-frame clones, and not every one. Of more than 55,000 clones in the sample, 75% to 90% were seen once. Seattle researchers signed up patients amid active infection and tracked them longitudinally. Sequences were obtained from peripheral blood. The sequence came from an older woman with COVID-19, enrolled during active disease.

In DNA form, the CDR3 reads TGTGCCAGCAGCCTGACAGGGGGAGGAGAAAAACTGTTTTTT. Translating gives CASSLTGGGEKLFF. J is TRBJ1-4 and V is TRBV5-4; TRBD1 matches at 9 bases. CDR1 SGHNT and CDR2 YYREEE come from the germline V gene (reference sequence). Trimming took 4 bases from V and 8 from J; bases not matched to a gene: 6. This CDR3 region has 14 residues.